These 10 T cell receptor beta chains were sequenced from one sample in a study of cytomegalovirus exposure and HLA in healthy donors. PCR was performed using 60 Vbeta and 13 Jbeta primers. Using immunoSEQ multiplex PCR, the repertoire was profiled, and TCRdb retains in-frame clones only, with some absent. The sample carries some 200,000 clones, around 70% recorded once. What was sequenced was PBMCs. The receptors derive from a man aged 35-49 years in good health and CMV-seropositive.

The chain employs TRBV5-1 and TRBJ2-7, with 8 bases matching TRBD1. Per germline, CDR1 SGHRS and CDR2 YFSETQ. V was clipped by 5 bases and J by 0 bases; unmatched bases: 7. CDR3 length equals 15 residues. For the CDR3, the DNA is TGCGCCAGCAGACCAGGACAGGGTGTCTCCTACGAGCAGTACTTC. Its protein is CASRPGQGVSYEQYF. The full variable domain, rest sourced from reference TRBV5-1 and TRBJ2-7, is KAGVTQTPRYLIKTRGQQVTLSCSPISGHRSVSWYQQTPGQGLQFLFEYFSETQRNKGNFPGRFSGRQFSNSRSEMNVSTLELGDSALYLCASRPGQGVSYEQYFGPGTRLTVT.

Of note for this clone: Other DNA sequences within the sample encode an identical CDR3. The chain links TRBV5-1 to TRBJ2-5; D not resolved. The CDR3 is 14 amino acids. Trimming pared 0 bases from V and 1 base from J, leaving 7 bases between. Germline V gives CDR1 SGHRS, CDR2 YFSETQ. CDR3 region: CASSLGQIQETQYF. The DNA of the CDR3 is TGCGCCAGCAGCTTGGGGCAGATCCAAGAGACCCAGTACTTC.

The genes are TRBV11-2 and TRBJ1-2; tentatively, D is TRBD1 (5 bases). The CDR3 is made up of 17 amino acids. The germline V and J ends were trimmed by 0 bases and 3 bases, with 17 bases remaining between them. CDR1 is SGHAT, CDR2 FQNNGV, per germline. The CDR3 DNA is TGTGCCAGCAGCTTAGAGTCCAGGGCCACGGTCTACTATGGCTACACCTTC. This codes for CASSLESRATVYYGYTF.

CDR3 in amino acids: CASRSAGGAEYEQYF. The CDR3, as DNA: TGTGCCAGCAGGTCTGCAGGGGGCGCGGAATACGAGCAGTACTTC. The V call is TRBV2, the J call TRBJ2-7, with 8 positions matching TRBD1. The CDR3 loop spans 15 amino acids. The V and J ends lost 6 bases and 4 bases, in that order; junction bases with no gene match: 11. The germline V gene has CDR1 SNHLY and CDR2 FYNNEI.

The chain recombines TRBV18 with TRBJ1-5, with D possibly TRBD1 on 6 matching bases. The CDR3 spans 13 residues. Between the trimmed V and J ends, which lost 2 bases and 5 bases, there was a span of 7 bases. CDR1 and CDR2 from the germline V gene are KGHSH and LQKENI. This CDR3 reads CASSPGTYQPQHF. The CDR3 nucleotides are TGTGCCAGCTCACCAGGGACATATCAGCCCCAGCATTTT.

The rearrangement links TRBV12-5 to TRBJ2-3; TRBD1 matches at 7 bases. Trimming took 1 base from V and 0 from J; bases not matched to a gene: 7. The CDR3 loop spans 17 amino acids. Germline values: CDR1 LGHNT, CDR2 FRNRAP. The CDR3 is CASGLAPGQASTDTQYF. In DNA form, the CDR3 reads TGTGCTAGTGGTTTGGCACCCGGACAGGCCAGCACAGATACGCAGTATTTT.

There are a few counts of this clone. The rearrangement links TRBV7-8 to TRBJ2-2, with TRBD1 as a possible D gene (5 bases). The V and J ends lost 4 bases and 6 bases respectively, with 9 bases between them. CDR3 size: 13 residues. CDR1 is SGHVS, CDR2 FQNEAQ, per germline. The CDR3 reads CASSSPGPGELFF. The CDR3 DNA sequence: TGTGCCAGCAGCTCCCCAGGGCCCGGGGAGCTGTTTTTT.

In DNA form, the CDR3 reads TGTGCCAGCAGTTATTCGCAGGACAGGTTCTTTGAAAAACTGTTTTTT. Translated, it gives CASSYSQDRFFEKLFF. The chain employs TRBV6-5 and TRBJ1-4; 7 positions match TRBD1. The V gene end was trimmed by 3 bases and the J gene end by 7 bases; junction bases not matched to a gene: 11. The CDR3 length is 16 residues. The germline V gene encodes CDR1 MNHEY and CDR2 SVGAGI.

The chain links TRBV20-1 to TRBJ2-5; D is unresolved. There are 11 residues in the CDR3. V lost 5 bases and J lost 3, with 7 bases in between. Germline V gene data show CDR1 as DFQATT and CDR2 as SNEGSKA (reference sequence). The CDR3 protein is CSALTKETQYF. CDR3 nucleotide sequence: TGCAGTGCTCTAACTAAAGAGACCCAGTACTTC.

This chain joins TRBV7-9 and TRBJ1-1; D not certain. V was shortened by 3 bases and J by 0 bases, with 11 bases between the two germline ends. Germline V CDR1 and CDR2: SEHNR, FQNEAQ (reference sequence). The CDR3 sequence is 15 residues long. CDR3 nucleotides: TGTGCCAGCAGCTTTAGTTTGGGCATGAACACTGAAGCTTTCTTT. Its translation is CASSFSLGMNTEAFF.